Listed below are T cell receptor beta chains from one sample, sequenced in a study of blood T cells in healthy people across ages. TCRdb used MiXCR to reprocess the 5' RACE reads, holding one entry per CDR3 protein. This table holds over 1,500,000 distinct CDR3 sequences, roughly 50% found once. The sample taken for sequencing was blood. The receptors shown here come from a middle-aged woman in good health. CDR3s include the opening cysteine and the closing phenylalanine or tryptophan. Fields, in order: J gene, clone size, CDR3 length, V gene, D gene, CDR3 protein, CDR3 DNA. The D gene is left open where the match is weak. Not every row has a clone size; where given, it reads once, few, many or a size class.

TRBJ2-3,NA,16,TRBV4-2,TRBD2,CASSQDGGGASDTQYF,TGTGCCAGCAGCCAAGACGGCGGGGGGGCCTCAGATACGCAGTATTTT
TRBJ2-5,NA,15,TRBV24-1,NA,CATSEWDGSQETQYF,TGTGCCACCAGTGAGTGGGACGGCAGCCAAGAGACCCAGTACTTC
TRBJ2-7,NA,16,TRBV6-2/TRBV6-3,NA,CASSYSSGTVTYGQYF,TGTGCCAGCAGTTACTCATCCGGAACCGTCACCTACGGGCAGTACTTC
TRBJ2-6,NA,15,TRBV19,TRBD1,CASGGQSSGANVLTF,TGTGCCAGTGGGGGACAGAGCTCTGGGGCCAACGTCCTGACTTTC
TRBJ1-1,NA,13,TRBV7-2,TRBD1,CASSIGQGREAFF,TGTGCCAGCAGCATTGGACAGGGGAGGGAAGCTTTCTTT
TRBJ2-7,NA,14,TRBV5-1,NA,CASRRTELTYEQYF,TGCGCCAGCCGCCGGACAGAACTAACCTACGAGCAGTACTTC
TRBJ2-3,NA,13,TRBV20-1,TRBD1,CSVRGTGYSTQYF,TGCAGTGTCCGGGGGACAGGGTATAGTACGCAGTATTTT
TRBJ2-3,NA,14,TRBV20-1,NA,CSAREGRGTDTQYF,TGCAGTGCTAGGGAAGGAAGGGGCACAGATACGCAGTATTTT
TRBJ2-5,NA,14,TRBV28,TRBD1,CASSTTGVRETQYF,TGTGCCAGCAGCACCACAGGGGTTCGGGAGACCCAGTACTTC
TRBJ1-6,few,18,TRBV4-2,TRBD1,CASSQAGQESSYNSPLHF,TGTGCCAGCAGCCAGGCCGGACAGGAGAGCTCCTATAATTCACCCCTCCACTTT
TRBJ2-6,few,14,TRBV15,NA,CAIQGGSGANVLTF,TGTGCCATTCAGGGCGGCTCTGGGGCCAACGTCCTGACTTTC
TRBJ2-1,once,16,TRBV7-2,TRBD2,CTSSLDLRGGPNEQFF,TGTACCAGCAGCTTAGATCTGCGGGGGGGCCCCAATGAGCAGTTCTTC
TRBJ1-2,once,14,TRBV5-6,NA,CASSYGLQGYGYTF,TGTGCCAGCAGCTACGGACTCCAAGGCTATGGCTACACCTTC
TRBJ2-7,NA,16,TRBV12-3/TRBV12-4,TRBD1,CASSLGDRGTSYEQYF,TGTGCCAGCAGTTTAGGTGACAGGGGTACCTCCTACGAGCAGTACTTC
TRBJ2-1,NA,18,TRBV4-2,NA,CASSQPSVGRGQQETQFF,TGTGCCAGCAGCCAACCCTCGGTCGGACGGGGGCAGCAAGAGACCCAGTTCTTC
TRBJ1-5,few,17,TRBV4-2,TRBD1,CASSQQNPTGSNQPQHF,TGTGCCAGCAGCCAGCAAAACCCGACAGGGAGCAATCAGCCCCAGCATTTT
TRBJ2-5,few,14,TRBV6-2/TRBV6-3,NA,CASTQVEGRETQYF,TGTGCCAGCACCCAGGTGGAAGGTCGAGAGACCCAGTACTTC
TRBJ1-2,NA,15,TRBV7-9,TRBD1,CASSQGPGQGGGYTF,TGTGCCAGCAGCCAGGGTCCGGGACAGGGTGGTGGCTACACCTTC
TRBJ2-5,NA,15,TRBV10-3,TRBD1,CAISEGQGARETQYF,TGTGCCATCAGTGAAGGACAGGGGGCTAGGGAGACCCAGTACTTC
TRBJ2-1,few,15,TRBV7-9,TRBD1,CASSLRTGDRNEQFF,TGTGCCAGCAGCTTGAGGACAGGGGATAGGAATGAGCAGTTCTTC
TRBJ2-5,NA,12,TRBV24-1,TRBD1,CATKDRGETQYF,TGTGCCACCAAGGACAGGGGAGAGACCCAGTACTTC
TRBJ2-1,NA,15,TRBV7-2,NA,CASSLAWGGLNEQFF,TGTGCCAGCAGCTTAGCTTGGGGGGGGCTGAATGAGCAGTTCTTC
TRBJ2-5,NA,14,TRBV6-2/TRBV6-3,NA,CASRRRTDQETQYF,TGTGCCAGCCGGCGGAGGACAGACCAAGAGACCCAGTACTTC
TRBJ2-4,NA,20,TRBV28,NA,CASSLFNFGTLLTLGDIQYF,TGTGCCAGCAGTTTATTTAACTTTGGGACACTCCTAACTTTAGGGGACATTCAGTACTTC